Following are 15 T cell receptor beta chains from one sample sequenced in a study of CD8 T cells in ankylosing spondylitis (dated by TCRdb to about 2017). Points the paper makes about the study in general: Blood from ankylosing spondylitis patients appeared to be characterized by a TCR beta motif made up of about 8 highly homologous amino acid variants.

The library was prepared using 5' RACE. This sample was sequenced with an Illumina HiSeq 2500. TCRdb reworked the public reads: Q25 trimming with fastp, MiXCR clone assembly, productive beta chains retained. Every CDR3 protein is listed once, alongside the most common genes and DNA of its rows. The sample records about 220,000 distinct CDR3 sequences, about 6.7% of which are singletons. The top ten constitute 11% to 15% of the sample. Antigens for these TCRs are unknown. The sequenced sample was blood, either unsorted or a sorted T cell fraction (not recorded which). The receptors derive from a male donor with ankylosing spondylitis.

This clonotype was recorded many times. The chain employs TRBV7-8 and TRBJ1-6, with D possibly TRBD1 on 5 matching bases. Germline CDR1 reads SGHVS; CDR2 reads FQNEAQ. V lost 3 bases, J lost 8 bases, and 20 bases lay in between. The CDR3 length is 17 residues. This CDR3 reads CASSLLGAGQGHSPLHF. The CDR3 bases are TGTGCCAGCAGCTTGCTAGGTGCAGGGCAAGGTCATTCACCCCTCCACTTT.

This clonotype was counted ten times or more. The V gene is TRBV6-1, the J gene TRBJ2-7; 11 positions agree with TRBD2. In germline, CDR1 is MNHNS, CDR2 SASEGT. The CDR3 length is 17 residues. With V trimmed by 6 bases and J by 3 bases, 13 bases remained unmatched. The CDR3 coding sequence is TGTGCCAGCAGCCGTGGGACTAGCGGACAGAAAATCTACGAGCAGTACTTC. Protein sequence: CASSRGTSGQKIYEQYF.

The chain has TRBV28 and TRBJ2-5; D gene ambiguous. There are 13 residues in the CDR3. The germline gives CDR1 MDHEN, CDR2 SYDVKM. Trimming pared 6 bases from V and 3 bases from J, leaving 11 bases between. The CDR3 here is CASSLGYEETQYF. In DNA form, the CDR3 reads TGTGCCAGCAGCCTCGGGTATGAAGAGACCCAGTACTTC.

The sample holds many counts of this clonotype. The genes are TRBV5-1 and TRBJ2-1; the match to TRBD2 covers 7 bases. This CDR3 comprises 11 residues. V was pared by 6 bases and J by 10 bases, with 4 bases of the junction left unmatched. Looked up from germline, CDR1 is SGHRS and CDR2 is YFSETQ. CDR3 region: CASTLGGEQFF. The CDR3 region has the DNA TGCGCCAGCACCCTGGGGGGGGAGCAGTTCTTC.

This clonotype showed up many times. The V and J genes are TRBV6-1 and TRBJ1-3; no definite D call. CDR3 size: 13 residues. Germline V gene sequence: CDR1 MNHNS, CDR2 SASEGT. V was trimmed by 6 bases and J by 2 bases, leaving 8 bases between them. CDR3: CASSPLPGNTIYF. Written as DNA, the CDR3 is TGTGCCAGCAGCCCATTACCTGGAAACACCATATATTTT.

This clonotype was observed at least ten times. J is TRBJ1-1 and V is TRBV6-5, with no clear D. V was clipped by 0 bases and J by 1 base, with 9 bases between them. The CDR3 length is 15 residues. Germline loops: CDR1 MNHEY, CDR2 SVGAGI. CDR3 nucleotides: TGTGCCAGCAGTTACTCTGGCCACCCGAACACTGAAGCTTTCTTT. Protein: CASSYSGHPNTEAFF.

The table lists this clonotype with many counts. The J gene is TRBJ2-7, the V gene TRBV5-6, with 10 bases identical to TRBD1. The CDR3 contains 13 residues. The J segment lost 3 bases and the V segment lost 4 bases, leaving 1 base of the junction unmatched. Germline loops: CDR1 SGHDT, CDR2 YYEEEE. CDR3 sequence reads: CASSGDRGYEQYF. The CDR3 DNA reads as TGTGCCAGCAGCGGGGACAGGGGCTACGAGCAGTACTTC. The full variable domain, completed using reference TRBV5-6 and TRBJ2-7, is DAGVTQSPTHLIKTRGQQVTLRCSPKSGHDTVSWYQQALGQGPQFIFQYYEEEERQRGNFPDRFSGHQFPNYSSELNVNALLLGDSALYLCASSGDRGYEQYFGPGTRLTVT.

This clonotype is termed medium-sized (0.01 to 0.1%). This chain uses TRBV3-1 with TRBJ2-3; tentative D call: TRBD1 (5 bases). CDR1 LGHDT and CDR2 YNNKEL come from the germline V gene (reference sequence). The V gene lost 0 bases and the J gene lost 2 bases, with 15 bases spanning the gap. The CDR3 has 17 residues. CDR3 bases: TGTGCCAGCAGCCAAGAAGACAGCTACTTCCTCACAGATACGCAGTATTTT. Translated, it gives CASSQEDSYFLTDTQYF.

This clonotype has at least ten counts. CDR3 DNA sequence: TGCGCCAGCAGCTTGGGGTACGCGAGCTCCTACAATGAGCAGTTCTTC. Protein: CASSLGYASSYNEQFF. The V call is TRBV5-1, the J call TRBJ2-1; D not certain. CDR3 length: 16 residues. CDR1 is SGHRS, CDR2 YFSETQ, per germline. The V end lost 0 bases, the J end lost 0 bases, and 10 bases lay between the germline ends.

There are a few counts of this clonotype. This sequence joins TRBV7-9 and TRBJ1-5; D remains unclear. In germline, CDR1 is SEHNR, CDR2 FQNEAQ (reference sequence). V lost 5 bases to trimming and J lost 6 bases, with 20 bases between them. This CDR3 is 16 amino acids long. The CDR3 region has the DNA TGTGCCAGCAGCCTCGATGGCGTGGGCCGCGGTCAGCCCCAGCATTTT. This gives the protein CASSLDGVGRGQPQHF.

This clonotype has more than one count but fewer than ten. This chain connects TRBV20-1 to TRBJ2-7; TRBD1 might be the D (6 bases). This CDR3 spans 12 amino acids. The V end lost 3 bases, the J end lost 4 bases, and 10 bases lay between the germline ends. The germline V gene has CDR1 DFQATT and CDR2 SNEGSKA (reference sequence). The CDR3 DNA reads TGCAGTGCTAGTGAGGACAGTTACGAGCAGTACTTC. It encodes CSASEDSYEQYF.

This clonotype was counted ten times or more. This chain uses TRBV6-1 with TRBJ1-1; D uncertain. V was cut by 7 bases and J by 6 bases, with 18 bases left in between. This CDR3 contains 14 residues. In germline, CDR1 is MNHNS, CDR2 SASEGT. Here the CDR3 DNA reads TGTGCCAGCACCACACGCGGGTCCCACGCTGAAGCTTTCTTT. Amino acids: CASTTRGSHAEAFF.

This clonotype has at least ten counts. The chain employs TRBV20-1 and TRBJ2-5; the D gene is possibly TRBD1 (6 bases). The CDR3 covers 14 residues. V was cut by 2 bases and J by 4 bases, with 14 bases left in between. Germline V gene data show CDR1 as DFQATT and CDR2 as SNEGSKA (reference sequence). CDR3 DNA sequence: TGCAGTGCTAGAAGGACAGCGACGGGAGAGACCCAGTACTTC. Translating it yields CSARRTATGETQYF.

This clonotype came up many times. The chain links TRBV4-1 to TRBJ2-1, with 12 bases that match TRBD2. The trim removed 3 bases at V and 9 bases at J, leaving 9 bases unmatched. The CDR3 has 16 residues. Per the germline V gene, CDR1 is MGHRA and CDR2 is YSYEKL. The CDR3 here is CASSQGTSGPQVEQFF. Here the CDR3 DNA reads TGCGCCAGCAGCCAGGGGACTAGCGGGCCCCAGGTTGAGCAGTTCTTC.

The rearrangement links TRBV11-1 to TRBJ2-5; 10 bases line up with TRBD1. V lost 5 bases and J lost 1; bases outside the gene matches: 13. The CDR3 has 18 amino acids. CDR1 and CDR2 (germline): SGHAT, FQDESV (reference sequence). CDR3 residues: CASSPGTGALRGQETQYF. CDR3 in DNA: TGTGCCAGCAGCCCCGGGACAGGGGCACTTCGTGGCCAAGAGACCCAGTACTTC.